These 23 T cell receptor beta chains were sequenced from one sample in a study of T cell responses to AZD1222 COVID-19 vaccine. Assay: immunoSEQ multiplex PCR; the TCRdb copy retains only in-frame clones and omits some. Seen here are about 69,000 clones, 80% observed once, and the top ten hold 11% to 15%. The sequenced sample was peripheral blood, obtained 28 days after the second AZD1222 dose. Receptor source: an adult who received the AZD1222 COVID-19 vaccine.

In this sample, this clone turned up a few times. V usage is TRBV7-9 and J usage is TRBJ1-2, with TRBD1 matching over 8 bases. From germline, CDR1 is SEHNR and CDR2 FQNEAQ (reference sequence). Germline trimming cut 4 bases from V and 4 bases from J; bases unmatched to any gene: 14. The CDR3 totals 17 residues. The CDR3 DNA is TGTGCCAGCAGCTCATCCCGAGGACAGGGCATCCTCTATGGCTACACCTTC. Translated: CASSSSRGQGILYGYTF.

CDR3 residues: CSVGTGTSTDTQYF. The CDR3 DNA follows: TGCAGCGTTGGGACAGGGACTAGCACAGATACGCAGTATTTT. V is TRBV29-1 and J is TRBJ2-3, with TRBD1 matching over 8 bases. In germline, CDR1 is SQVTM, CDR2 ANQGSEA. The CDR3 has 14 amino acids. The junction had 3 bases not matched to a gene; V was cut back by 4 bases and J by 0 bases.

In this sample, this clone turned up once. This CDR3 is CASSPGQGGWNTGELFF. CDR3 coding DNA: TGTGCCAGCTCACCTGGACAGGGGGGCTGGAACACCGGGGAGCTGTTTTTT. V usage is TRBV18 and J usage is TRBJ2-2; 10 positions agree with TRBD1. Germline loops: CDR1 KGHSH, CDR2 LQKENI. This CDR3 is 17 amino acids long. Losses at the gene ends were 3 bases for V and 1 base for J; bases not matched to a gene: 5.

The rearrangement joins TRBV25-1 to TRBJ1-1; unclear D gene. Germline V gene data show CDR1 as MGHDK and CDR2 as SYGVNS. The V end was cut by 4 bases, the J end by 0 bases, with 9 bases between. The CDR3 length is 14 residues. Here the CDR3 DNA reads TGTGCCAGCAGTGGTACGGCTTTGAACACTGAAGCTTTCTTT. It codes for CASSGTALNTEAFF.

The chain uses TRBV19 and TRBJ1-2; D perhaps matches TRBD1 (5 bases). There are 10 residues in the CDR3. The germline V gene encodes CDR1 LNHDA and CDR2 SQIVND (reference sequence). CDR3 in DNA: TGTGCTGTAGGTCGGGGCGGCTACACCTTC. This encodes CAVGRGGYTF.

This chain connects TRBV15 to TRBJ2-5; 9 bases line up with TRBD2. This CDR3 comprises 15 residues. After removal of 1 base from V and 5 bases from J, the junction contained 5 bases not matched to a gene. Germline V gene sequence: CDR1 LNHNV, CDR2 YYDKDF (reference sequence). The CDR3 sequence: CATSRGLAGRETQYF. The CDR3 DNA reads TGTGCCACCAGCAGAGGGCTAGCGGGGAGGGAGACCCAGTACTTC.

V is TRBV5-4 and J is TRBJ2-7; the match to TRBD2 covers 9 bases. This CDR3 has 15 amino acids. The J segment lost 1 base and the V segment lost 0 bases, leaving 2 bases of the junction unmatched. Germline lookup yields CDR1 SGHNT and CDR2 YYREEE (reference sequence). CDR3 coding DNA: TGTGCCAGCAGCTTGGGACTAGCGGTTTCCTACGAGCAGTACTTC. Amino acid sequence: CASSLGLAVSYEQYF. The variable domain in full, with the rest retrieved from reference TRBV5-4 and TRBJ2-7, is ETGVTQSPTHLIKTRGQQVTLRCSSQSGHNTVSWYQQALGQGPQFIFQYYREEENGRGNFPPRFSGLQFPNYSSELNVNALELDDSALYLCASSLGLAVSYEQYFGPGTRLTVT.

This clone has just one count. CDR3 DNA: TGTGCCAGCTCACCCCCTGGGCAGGGTAATTTTGGCTACACCTTC. Encoded protein: CASSPPGQGNFGYTF. The chain carries TRBV18 and TRBJ1-2; tentatively, D is TRBD1 (5 bases). Germline-derived CDR1 and CDR2 are KGHSH and LQKENI. Trimming left V 3 bases short and J 7 bases short, with 18 bases between. The length of the CDR3 is 15 residues.

This chain connects TRBV7-8 to TRBJ2-5; D is perhaps TRBD2 (6 bases). CDR3 length equals 14 residues. Germline CDR1 is SGHVS and CDR2 is FQNEAQ. V lost 4 bases to trimming and J lost 5 bases, with 14 bases between them. CDR3 sequence reads: CASSSTGLAETQYF. The CDR3 region has the DNA TGTGCCAGCAGCTCTACCGGGCTAGCGGAGACCCAGTACTTC.

This chain links TRBV5-6 with TRBJ1-1; D gene ambiguous. In germline, CDR1 is SGHDT, CDR2 YYEEEE. This CDR3 contains 12 residues. Between the trimmed V and J ends, which lost 8 bases and 3 bases, there was a span of 11 bases. Here the CDR3 reads CARRRSHTEAFF. The CDR3 region has the DNA TGTGCCAGAAGGAGGTCCCACACTGAAGCTTTCTTT. The full variable domain, with the rest looked up from reference TRBV5-6 and TRBJ1-1, is DAGVTQSPTHLIKTRGQQVTLRCSPKSGHDTVSWYQQALGQGPQFIFQYYEEEERQRGNFPDRFSGHQFPNYSSELNVNALLLGDSALYLCARRRSHTEAFFGQGTRLTVV.

The chain has TRBV2 and TRBJ1-5, with TRBD1 matching over 9 bases. CDR3 length equals 15 residues. Trimming cost V 4 bases and J 3 bases; bases outside gene matches: 4. Germline V gene lookup returns CDR1 SNHLY and CDR2 FYNNEI. This CDR3 reads CASSVDRGINQPQHF. The CDR3 DNA reads as TGTGCCAGCAGTGTAGACAGGGGGATCAATCAGCCCCAGCATTTT.

V and J are TRBV3-1 (or the pseudogene TRBV3-2) and TRBJ2-2; D unclear. The CDR3 is made up of 16 amino acids. The germline CDR1 and CDR2 sequences are LGHDT and YNNKEL (reference sequence). V was cut by 2 bases and J by 2 bases, with 12 bases left in between. The CDR3 bases are TGTGCCAGCAGCCAATATGGCGGATATAACACCGGGGAGCTGTTTTTT. Protein: CASSQYGGYNTGELFF.

This clone was observed once. V gene TRBV7-9 combines with J gene TRBJ2-2; unclear D gene. V lost 7 bases to trimming and J lost 7 bases, with 7 bases between them. The CDR3 has 11 residues. The V gene's germline CDR1 is SEHNR and CDR2 FQNEAQ (reference sequence). The CDR3 DNA sequence: TGTGCCAGCACCTCTAGCGGGGAGCTGTTTTTT. Protein product: CASTSSGELFF.

The chain employs TRBV3-1 (or the pseudogene TRBV3-2) and TRBJ1-2; TRBD1 might be the D (5 bases). The ends were cut back, 1 base at V and 1 base at J, with 16 bases in the middle. The CDR3 is 17 residues long. Germline CDR1 is LGHDT and CDR2 is YNNKEL (reference sequence). The CDR3 spells CASSQGDGYTINYGYTF. CDR3 sequence (DNA): TGTGCCAGCAGCCAAGGGGACGGCTACACAATTAACTATGGCTACACCTTC.

This rearrangement joins TRBV5-1 to TRBJ1-4; D not resolved. This CDR3 comprises 16 residues. In germline, CDR1 is SGHRS, CDR2 YFSETQ. The V end was cut by 1 base, the J end by 6 bases, with 16 bases between. CDR3 loop: CASSLSAGRVDEKLFF. CDR3 coding DNA: TGCGCCAGCAGCTTGTCGGCGGGGAGGGTCGATGAAAAACTGTTTTTT.

The rearrangement uses TRBV7-2 and TRBJ1-6, with 11 bases matching TRBD1. The CDR3 runs to 16 residues. Germline V lookup: CDR1 SGHTA, CDR2 FQGNSA. With 1 base clipped from V and 8 bases from J, the junction kept 4 bases outside the gene matches. The CDR3 region has the DNA TGTGCCAGCAGCTTAGTCGTGGGACAGGGGGATTCACCCCTCCACTTT. Translating it yields CASSLVVGQGDSPLHF. Full variable domain (remainder filled in from reference TRBV7-2 and TRBJ1-6): GAGVSQSPSNKVTEKGKDVELRCDPISGHTALYWYRQSLGQGLEFLIYFQGNSAPDKSGLPSDRFSAERTGGSVSTLTIQRTQQEDSAVYLCASSLVVGQGDSPLHFGNGTRLTVT.

J is TRBJ2-7 and V is TRBV7-9, with D possibly being TRBD2 (6 bases). CDR1 is SEHNR and CDR2 is FQNEAQ in the germline V gene (reference sequence). Trimming stripped 1 base from V and 1 base from J, with 8 bases between. CDR3 length: 14 residues. CDR3 residues: CASSLVGGSYEQYF. CDR3 nucleotides: TGTGCCAGCAGCTTAGTAGGAGGGTCCTACGAGCAGTACTTC.

V and J are TRBV4-2 and TRBJ2-2, with 9 bases identical to TRBD2. J lost 2 bases, V lost 0 bases, and 4 bases had no gene match. The CDR3 runs to 17 residues. Per germline, CDR1 LGHNA and CDR2 YNFKEQ. The CDR3, as DNA: TGTGCCAGCAGCCAAGATGAGCGGGGGGTTAACACCGGGGAGCTGTTTTTT. Its protein is CASSQDERGVNTGELFF.

The chain has TRBV6-2 or TRBV6-3 and TRBJ1-2; no clear D gene. V was pared by 0 bases and J by 3 bases, with 8 bases between. The CDR3 runs 14 residues. The V gene's germline CDR1 is MNHEY and CDR2 SVGEGT. The CDR3 DNA reads TGTGCCAGCAGTTACTCTGGGAACTACTATGGCTACACCTTC. It translates to CASSYSGNYYGYTF.

The chain has TRBV19 and TRBJ1-1; 8 bases align to TRBD1. CDR3 length: 13 amino acids. V lost 6 bases, J lost 4 bases, and 4 bases stayed unmatched. Germline CDR1 LNHDA, CDR2 SQIVND (reference sequence). As DNA, the CDR3 is TGTGCCAGTAGCGACACAGGGGGCACTGAAGCTTTCTTT. The encoded protein is CASSDTGGTEAFF.

This clone appeared a single time. V gene TRBV25-1 combines with J gene TRBJ2-2, with a weak D call TRBD1 (6 bases). CDR3 length: 15 amino acids. Germline V gene data show CDR1 as MGHDK and CDR2 as SYGVNS. The V gene lost 3 bases and the J gene lost 6 bases, with 14 bases spanning the gap. The CDR3 loop is CASSDSGRGAGELFF. Written as DNA, the CDR3 is TGTGCCAGCAGTGACTCTGGCAGGGGCGCCGGGGAGCTGTTTTTT.

The chain has TRBV19 and TRBJ2-2; 8 positions agree with TRBD1. This CDR3 is 19 amino acids long. Trimming at V came to 2 bases and at J to 1 base, leaving 12 bases not matched to a gene. Per the germline V gene, CDR1 is LNHDA and CDR2 is SQIVND (reference sequence). The CDR3 reads CASSILGRGRGRNTGELFF. The CDR3 DNA follows: TGTGCCAGTAGTATATTGGGCAGGGGGCGCGGTAGGAACACCGGGGAGCTGTTTTTT. Drawing the rest from reference TRBV19 and TRBJ2-2, the complete variable domain is DGGITQSPKYLFRKEGQNVTLSCEQNLNHDAMYWYRQDPGQGLRLIYYSQIVNDFQKGDIAEGYSVSREKKESFPLTVTSAQKNPTAFYLCASSILGRGRGRNTGELFFGEGSRLTVL.

V usage is TRBV6-2 or TRBV6-3 and J usage is TRBJ1-1, with D possibly TRBD1 on 5 matching bases. CDR3 size: 14 residues. The germline CDR1 and CDR2 sequences are MNHEY and SVGEGT. Trimming took 2 bases from V and 5 from J, leaving 12 bases between them. The CDR3 bases are TGTGCCAGCAGTTACCGGAAGGGGCGGACTGAAGCTTTCTTT. Protein sequence: CASSYRKGRTEAFF.